Listed here are 10 T cell receptor beta chains from one sample, sequenced in a study of Ad26.COV2.S vaccination and SARS-CoV-2 variants. Described treatment: 19 received Ad26.COV2.S at low or high dose, single or two shots; five or six received placebo; per-sample allocation not given. Material that was analyzed had been drawn on day 63 after the first vaccine or placebo injection. The assay was immunoSEQ multiplex PCR, and TCRdb's table has in-frame clones only and misses some. The sample yields some 340,000 clones, over 80% seen once. The sample here was peripheral blood, taken in a trial of Ad26.COV2.S vaccine versus placebo. The receptors come from a person aged 18-65 years who received the Ad26.COV2.S COVID-19 vaccine or a placebo.

The chain combines TRBV7-2 with TRBJ2-5; D ambiguous. The V gene lost 2 bases and the J gene lost 1 base, with 8 bases spanning the gap. Germline CDR1 and CDR2: SGHTA and FQGNSA. This CDR3 has 14 residues. CDR3 loop: CASSLSPSQETQYF. Here the CDR3 DNA reads TGTGCCAGCAGCTTATCGCCTAGCCAAGAGACCCAGTACTTC.

CDR3 nucleotides: TGTGCCAGCAGCCCCGGCTTTTCAGGGGAGCTGTTTTTT. Translating it yields CASSPGFSGELFF. The rearrangement joins TRBV3-1 (or the pseudogene TRBV3-2) to TRBJ2-2; no firm D call. V was trimmed by 4 bases and J by 8 bases, leaving 11 bases between them. The CDR3 loop spans 13 amino acids. The germline V gene encodes CDR1 LGHDT and CDR2 YNNKEL (reference sequence).

As for this clone: Germline and junction disagree at one end, which may indicate a read error. CDR3 nucleotide sequence: TGTGCCAGCAGCTTAGATGGGACAGGGGGTCTCTTC. It is translated as CASSLDGTGGLF. The V call is TRBV7-9, the J call TRBJ2-7; 11 bases agree with TRBD1. From germline, CDR1 is SEHNR and CDR2 FQNEAQ (reference sequence). The CDR3 loop spans 12 amino acids.

This chain connects TRBV7-6 to TRBJ2-1; tentatively, D is TRBD1 or TRBD2 (5 bases each). The CDR3 is 15 residues long. Germline assignment: CDR1 SGHVS and CDR2 FNYEAQ. The ends were cut back, 5 bases at V and 3 bases at J, with 14 bases in the middle. In nucleotides, the CDR3 is TGTGCCAGCAGCGCGCGTGGGACGGTCTACAATGAGCAGTTCTTC. Amino acid sequence: CASSARGTVYNEQFF.

This clone occurred once. The V call is TRBV15, the J call TRBJ1-1, with D possibly matching TRBD1 (6 bases). The CDR3 contains 14 residues. Deletions cut 0 bases from V and 9 bases from J, with 14 bases between. The V gene's germline CDR1 is LNHNV and CDR2 YYDKDF (reference sequence). CDR3 nucleotide sequence: TGTGCCACCAGCAGAGATCTGAGTCAGGGGAAAGCTTTCTTT. Residues: CATSRDLSQGKAFF.

V gene TRBV24-1 combines with J gene TRBJ2-5; 7 positions agree with TRBD1. CDR3 length equals 15 residues. Germline loops: CDR1 KGHDR, CDR2 SFDVKD. The V segment lost 4 bases and the J segment 5 bases; nucleotides outside the gene matches: 9. In DNA form, the CDR3 reads TGTGCCACCAGTGAGACCTACAGGGGTCGGGAGACCCAGTACTTC. It encodes CATSETYRGRETQYF.

The rearrangement uses TRBV4-1 and TRBJ1-2; D is undetermined. The CDR3 runs to 15 residues. From germline, CDR1 is MGHRA and CDR2 YSYEKL. V was clipped by 0 bases and J by 1 base, with 9 bases between them. CDR3 protein: CASSQDRGFNYGYTF. DNA of the CDR3: TGCGCCAGCAGCCAAGATCGGGGTTTTAACTATGGCTACACCTTC.

The chain is built from TRBV19 and TRBJ2-2; 10 bases match TRBD1. This CDR3 contains 14 residues. Trimming at V came to 11 bases and at J to 7 bases, leaving 10 bases not matched to a gene. In germline, CDR1 is LNHDA, CDR2 SQIVND (reference sequence). The CDR3 loop is CASRRQGANGELFF. CDR3 DNA: TGTGCCTCAAGGAGACAGGGGGCGAACGGGGAGCTGTTTTTT.

CDR3: CASGSGAGGNTDTQYF. CDR3 coding DNA: TGTGCTAGTGGAAGCGGAGCAGGGGGCAACACAGATACGCAGTATTTT. J is TRBJ2-3 and V is TRBV12-5; 8 bases line up with TRBD1. The germline gives CDR1 LGHNT, CDR2 FRNRAP. The J segment lost 2 bases and the V segment lost 6 bases, leaving 10 bases of the junction unmatched. CDR3 length: 16 amino acids.

This clone was seen a single time. This sequence joins TRBV7-3 and TRBJ2-3; 7 positions agree with TRBD2. Trimming removed 5 bases from V and 3 bases from J; junction bases left unmatched: 2. CDR3 length: 13 amino acids. Germline V gene data show CDR1 as SGHTA and CDR2 as FQGTGA. The CDR3 sequence: CASSPGGTDTQYF. CDR3 nucleotides: TGTGCCAGCAGCCCGGGGGGAACAGATACGCAGTATTTT.